These 4 T cell receptor beta chains share one sample of origin, sequenced in a study of CD8+CD57+ T cells in acquired aplastic anemia. TCR beta VDJ combinations and CDR3 sequences were profiled from genomic DNA. One entry per CDR3 protein results from TCRdb running MiXCR on the reads. Here the sample spans about 190,000 distinct CDR3 sequences, around half being singletons. Sequencing was done on a sample of sorted CD4+, CD8+, or CD8+CD57+ T cells (not recorded which) from PBMCs. The receptor source for this set is a human donor in good health, serving as a control.

The chain couples TRBV7-2 to TRBJ2-1; TRBD2 agrees at 8 bases. CDR3 length: 15 residues. With V trimmed by 3 bases and J by 6 bases, 7 bases remained unmatched. CDR1 SGHTA and CDR2 FQGNSA come from the germline V gene. The CDR3 here is CASSLLPGGLNEQFF. CDR3 sequence (DNA): TGTGCCAGCAGCTTGTTACCGGGGGGGCTCAATGAGCAGTTCTTC. The whole variable domain, remainder taken from reference TRBV7-2 and TRBJ2-1, is GAGVSQSPSNKVTEKGKDVELRCDPISGHTALYWYRQSLGQGLEFLIYFQGNSAPDKSGLPSDRFSAERTGGSVSTLTIQRTQQEDSAVYLCASSLLPGGLNEQFFGPGTRLTVL.

A word on this clonotype: Possible read error: a much larger clone is one base away. The V and J genes are TRBV6-1 and TRBJ1-5; 7 positions match TRBD1. Germline values: CDR1 MNHNS, CDR2 SASEGT. CDR3 size: 15 residues. CDR3 sequence: CASGLGTASNQPQPF. For the CDR3, the DNA is TGTGCCAGCGGCTTGGGGACAGCCAGCAATCAGCCCCAGCCTTTT.

Concerning this clonotype: One end of the junction fails to match germline, which may point to a read error. The V and J genes are TRBV10-3 and TRBJ2-7, with TRBD1 matching over 10 bases. This CDR3 spans 15 amino acids. From germline, CDR1 is ENHRY and CDR2 SYGVKD. The CDR3 nucleotides are TGTGTCATCAGTGTAGACAGGGGGCAATCCTACGAGCAGTACTTC. Translated: CVISVDRGQSYEQYF.

The table lists this clonotype with many counts. V is TRBV9 and J is TRBJ2-3, with D possibly matching TRBD2 (5 bases). This CDR3 spans 15 amino acids. The V gene lost 0 bases and the J gene lost 8 bases, with 16 bases spanning the gap. Germline values: CDR1 SGDLS, CDR2 YYNGEE. CDR3 bases: TGTGCCAGCAGCGTAGGACCCGAGGGCTCTTCTACGCAGTATTTT. Its protein is CASSVGPEGSSTQYF.